One and the same sample provided the 8 T cell receptor beta chains below, sequenced in a study of CD8 T cells in ankylosing spondylitis. Findings and caveats of the study: Typical of ankylosing spondylitis blood, it appeared, was a TCR beta motif of 7 or 8 highly homologous variants.

TCRdb independently ran MiXCR on the 5' RACE reads; one entry per CDR3 protein. The sample holds roughly 370,000 distinct CDR3 sequences, approximately 20% seen once. Their target antigens are unknown. Sequenced material: blood, either unsorted or a sorted T cell fraction (not recorded which). The receptors shown here come from a male donor with ankylosing spondylitis.

V gene TRBV12-3 or TRBV12-4 combines with J gene TRBJ2-1; D is unresolved. V lost 3 bases to trimming and J lost 9 bases, with 9 bases between them. This CDR3 contains 12 residues. In DNA, the CDR3 is TGTGCCAGCAGTTTTCACCGCCTTGAGCAGTTCTTC. Translating gives CASSFHRLEQFF.

CDR3 sequence: CSASAGRTTDTQYF. The CDR3 nucleotides are TGCAGTGCTAGTGCGGGGAGGACCACAGATACGCAGTATTTT. The chain has TRBV20-1 and TRBJ2-3; tentatively, D is TRBD2 (6 bases). Germline lookup yields CDR1 DFQATT and CDR2 SNEGSKA (reference sequence). Trimming took 3 bases from V and 2 from J, leaving 12 bases between them. CDR3 length: 14 amino acids.

The table lists this clonotype with a few counts. The rearrangement uses TRBV5-1 and TRBJ2-6, with D possibly matching TRBD2 (6 bases). Trimming left V 2 bases short and J 0 bases short, with 9 bases between. The CDR3 is made up of 16 amino acids. The V gene's germline CDR1 is SGHRS and CDR2 YFSETQ. The CDR3 coding sequence is TGCGCCAGCAGCTTCGCGGGGTTCTCTGGGGCCAACGTCCTGACTTTC. Amino acid sequence: CASSFAGFSGANVLTF. The complete variable domain, with remaining parts taken from reference TRBV5-1 and TRBJ2-6, reads KAGVTQTPRYLIKTRGQQVTLSCSPISGHRSVSWYQQTPGQGLQFLFEYFSETQRNKGNFPGRFSGRQFSNSRSEMNVSTLELGDSALYLCASSFAGFSGANVLTFGAGSRLTVL.

This rearrangement joins TRBV5-1 to TRBJ2-3; 7 positions agree with TRBD2. The CDR3 spans 16 residues. Germline CDR1 and CDR2: SGHRS and YFSETQ. V trimming: 3 bases; J trimming: 4 bases; junction bases outside the gene matches: 11. In DNA, the CDR3 is TGCGCCAGCAGCTCCCTAACGGGGGGTGGTGCAGATACGCAGTATTTT. Amino acid sequence: CASSSLTGGGADTQYF.

With respect to this clonotype: Just one base apart from a much larger clone, this may be a read error. The CDR3 carries no conserved terminal phenylalanine or tryptophan, so it likely arises from a read error. The chain joins TRBV29-1 to TRBJ2-2; D is unclear. Trimming left V 4 bases short and J 6 bases short, with 9 bases between. Germline V gene sequence: CDR1 SQVTM, CDR2 ANQGSEA. The CDR3 runs to 12 residues. The CDR3 coding sequence is TGCAGCGTTGCTCGCGGTCCCGGGGAGCTGTTTTCT. Its translation is CSVARGPGELFS.

The sample holds a few counts of this clonotype. The V call is TRBV5-1, the J call TRBJ2-1; D gene ambiguous. The germline CDR1 and CDR2 sequences are SGHRS and YFSETQ. The V end was cut by 1 base, the J end by 4 bases, with 12 bases between. The CDR3 has 15 amino acids. The CDR3: CASSLRVNGYNEQFF. The CDR3 bases are TGCGCCAGCAGCTTGCGGGTAAACGGGTACAATGAGCAGTTCTTC. The whole variable domain, remainder taken from reference TRBV5-1 and TRBJ2-1, is KAGVTQTPRYLIKTRGQQVTLSCSPISGHRSVSWYQQTPGQGLQFLFEYFSETQRNKGNFPGRFSGRQFSNSRSEMNVSTLELGDSALYLCASSLRVNGYNEQFFGPGTRLTVL.

The chain combines TRBV11-3 with TRBJ2-3; 10 bases are a match to TRBD2. V gave up 1 base and J gave up 8 bases; unmatched junction bases: 6. CDR1 is SGHNT and CDR2 is YENEEA in the germline V gene. This CDR3 is 15 amino acids long. CDR3 protein: CASSLALAGAGTQYF. The CDR3 nucleotides read TGTGCCAGCAGCTTAGCCCTAGCGGGAGCCGGTACGCAGTATTTT.

The V gene is TRBV5-5, the J gene TRBJ2-2; weak D call: TRBD2 (6 bases). This CDR3 region has 15 residues. Germline CDR1 and CDR2: SGHKS and YYEKEE (reference sequence). Trimming removed 5 bases at V and 5 bases at J, with 16 bases between. In DNA, the CDR3 is TGTGCCAGCAGAACCGGGACTTTCTCAACCGGGGAGCTGTTTTTT. Its translation: CASRTGTFSTGELFF.